This entry lists 3 T cell receptor beta chains sequenced from one sample in a study of shared clonotypes between healthy human individuals. The protocol was immunoSEQ multiplex PCR, while the TCRdb copy is restricted to in-frame clones and leaves out a portion. The sample includes some 2.4 million clones, over 85% of them seen just once. The material sequenced was naive CD4+ T cells from PBMCs. Subset noted: CD45RA+ positively selected. These receptors were taken from a man between 18 and 35 years old in good health. Some clones in this sample may be carry-over from other donors' samples.

The genes are TRBV18 and TRBJ2-7, with a tentative D call TRBD2 (5 bases). Germline lookup yields CDR1 KGHSH and CDR2 LQKENI. Trimming removed 6 bases from V and 4 bases from J, with 10 bases in between. The CDR3 spans 12 residues. The CDR3 here is CASSGGRYEQYF. The CDR3 DNA is TGTGCCAGCTCCGGAGGACGGTACGAGCAGTACTTC.

As DNA, the CDR3 is TGTGCCAGCAGAAGGACGGGGACCTACGAGCAGTACTTC. Translated: CASRRTGTYEQYF. The gene calls are TRBV6-5 and TRBJ2-7, with D possibly matching TRBD2 (5 bases). The CDR3 loop spans 13 amino acids. CDR1 and CDR2 from the germline V gene are MNHEY and SVGAGI. V was clipped by 6 bases and J by 2 bases, with 11 bases between them.

CDR3 DNA sequence: TGTGCCAGCAGACTGACCCAGAACTCCTACAATGAGCAGTTCTTC. Amino acid sequence: CASRLTQNSYNEQFF. This chain uses TRBV28 with TRBJ2-1, with unresolved D. The CDR3 runs to 15 residues. CDR1 and CDR2 from the germline V gene are MDHEN and SYDVKM. V was cut by 6 bases and J by 0 bases, with 12 bases left in between.